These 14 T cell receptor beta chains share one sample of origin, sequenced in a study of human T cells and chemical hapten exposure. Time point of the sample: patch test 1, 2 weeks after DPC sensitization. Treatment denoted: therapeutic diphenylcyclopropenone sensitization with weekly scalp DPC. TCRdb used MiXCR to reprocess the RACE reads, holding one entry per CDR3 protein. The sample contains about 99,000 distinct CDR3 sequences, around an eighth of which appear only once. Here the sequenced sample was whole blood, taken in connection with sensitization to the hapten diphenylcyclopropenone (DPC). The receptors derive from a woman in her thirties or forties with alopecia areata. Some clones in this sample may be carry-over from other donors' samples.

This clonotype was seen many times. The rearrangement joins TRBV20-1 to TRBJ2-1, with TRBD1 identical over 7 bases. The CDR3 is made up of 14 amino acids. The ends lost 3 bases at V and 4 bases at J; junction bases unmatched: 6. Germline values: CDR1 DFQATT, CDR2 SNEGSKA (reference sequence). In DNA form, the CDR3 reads TGCAGTGCTAGTGACAGGGTGAGGTACAATGAGCAGTTCTTC. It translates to CSASDRVRYNEQFF.

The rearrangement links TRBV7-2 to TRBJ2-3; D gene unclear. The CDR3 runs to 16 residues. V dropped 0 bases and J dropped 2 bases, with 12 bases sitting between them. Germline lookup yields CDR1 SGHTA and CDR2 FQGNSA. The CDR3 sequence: CASSLAARTATDTQYF. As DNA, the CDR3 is TGTGCCAGCAGCTTAGCTGCACGGACCGCCACAGATACGCAGTATTTT.

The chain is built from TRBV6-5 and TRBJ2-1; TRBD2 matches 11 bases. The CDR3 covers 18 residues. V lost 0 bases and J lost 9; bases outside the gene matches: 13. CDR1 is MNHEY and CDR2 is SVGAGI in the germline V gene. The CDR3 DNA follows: TGTGCCAGCAGTTACTCGAGGAACCCCTCTCTAGCGGGGGGTGAGCAGTTCTTC. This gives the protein CASSYSRNPSLAGGEQFF.

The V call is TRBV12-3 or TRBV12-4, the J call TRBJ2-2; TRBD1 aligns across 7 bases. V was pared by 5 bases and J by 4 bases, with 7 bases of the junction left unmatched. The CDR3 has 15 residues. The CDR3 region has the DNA TGTGCCAGCAGTCTGACAGGGCTGGGCACCGGGGAGCTGTTTTTT. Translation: CASSLTGLGTGELFF.

The chain's CDR3 is CASSLVWGAKNIQYF. The CDR3 nucleotides are TGTGCCAGCAGCTTGGTTTGGGGGGCCAAAAACATTCAGTACTTC. V usage is TRBV5-6 and J usage is TRBJ2-4; D possibly uses TRBD1 or TRBD2 (5 bases each). The germline CDR1 and CDR2 sequences are SGHDT and YYEEEE. The V gene lost 0 bases and the J gene lost 1 base, with 8 bases spanning the gap. The CDR3 length is 15 residues.

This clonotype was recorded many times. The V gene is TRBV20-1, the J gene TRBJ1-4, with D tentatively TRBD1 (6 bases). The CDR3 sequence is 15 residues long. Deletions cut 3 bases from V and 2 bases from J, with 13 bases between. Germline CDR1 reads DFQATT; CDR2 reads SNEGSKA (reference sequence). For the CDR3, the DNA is TGCAGTGCTAGGAGGGGGTACAGCACTAATGAAAAACTGTTTTTT. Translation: CSARRGYSTNEKLFF.

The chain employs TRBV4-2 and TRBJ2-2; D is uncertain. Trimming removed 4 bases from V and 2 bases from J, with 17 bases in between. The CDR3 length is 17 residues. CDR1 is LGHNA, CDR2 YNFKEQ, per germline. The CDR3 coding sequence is TGTGCCAGCAGCCGAGAATCAGTGGCGGATAACACCGGGGAGCTGTTTTTT. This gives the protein CASSRESVADNTGELFF.

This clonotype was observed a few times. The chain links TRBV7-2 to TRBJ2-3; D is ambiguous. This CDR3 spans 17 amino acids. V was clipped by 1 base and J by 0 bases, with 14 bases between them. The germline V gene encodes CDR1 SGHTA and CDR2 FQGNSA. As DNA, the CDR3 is TGTGCCAGCAGCTTAGATCTCGCAGCCGGGAGCACAGATACGCAGTATTTT. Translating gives CASSLDLAAGSTDTQYF.

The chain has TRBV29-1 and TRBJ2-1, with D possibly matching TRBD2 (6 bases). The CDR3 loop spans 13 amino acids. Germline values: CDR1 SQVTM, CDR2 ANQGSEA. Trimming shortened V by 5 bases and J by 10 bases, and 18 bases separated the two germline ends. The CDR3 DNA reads TGCAGCGTTCCCCTGACTAGTCGTAGGGAGCAGTTCTTC. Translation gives CSVPLTSRREQFF.

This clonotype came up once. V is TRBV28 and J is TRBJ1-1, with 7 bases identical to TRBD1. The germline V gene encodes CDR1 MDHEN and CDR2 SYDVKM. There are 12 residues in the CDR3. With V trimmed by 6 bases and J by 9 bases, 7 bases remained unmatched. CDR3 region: CASSLEGAQAFF. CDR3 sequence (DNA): TGTGCCAGCAGCCTAGAGGGGGCTCAAGCTTTCTTT.

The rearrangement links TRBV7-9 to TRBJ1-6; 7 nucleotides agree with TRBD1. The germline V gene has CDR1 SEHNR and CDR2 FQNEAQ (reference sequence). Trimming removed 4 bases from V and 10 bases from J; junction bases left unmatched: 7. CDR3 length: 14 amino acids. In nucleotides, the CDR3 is TGTGCCAGCAGCTCCAGACAGGGAATCTCACCCCTCCACTTT. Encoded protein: CASSSRQGISPLHF. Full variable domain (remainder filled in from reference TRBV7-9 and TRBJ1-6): DTGVSQNPRHKITKRGQNVTFRCDPISEHNRLYWYRQTLGQGPEFLTYFQNEAQLEKSRLLSDRFSAERPKGSFSTLEIQRTEQGDSAMYLCASSSRQGISPLHFGNGTRLTVT.

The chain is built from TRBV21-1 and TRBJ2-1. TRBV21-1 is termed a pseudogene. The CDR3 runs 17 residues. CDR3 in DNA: TGTGCCAGCAGCCGAGATTTCGGGTCAAGCTCCTACAATGAGCAGTTCTTC. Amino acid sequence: CASSRDFGSSSYNEQFF.

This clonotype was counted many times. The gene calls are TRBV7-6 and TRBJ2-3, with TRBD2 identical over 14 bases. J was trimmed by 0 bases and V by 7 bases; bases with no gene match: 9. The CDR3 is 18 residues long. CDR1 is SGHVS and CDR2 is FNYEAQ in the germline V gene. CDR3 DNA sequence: TGTGCCAGCAAGGGCGGGACTAGCGGGAGTTGGAGCACAGATACGCAGTATTTT. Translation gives CASKGGTSGSWSTDTQYF.

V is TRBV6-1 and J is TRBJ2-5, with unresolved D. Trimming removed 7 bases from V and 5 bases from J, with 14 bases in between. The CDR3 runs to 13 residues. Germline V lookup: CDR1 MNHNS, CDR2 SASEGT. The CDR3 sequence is CASMILPGETQYF. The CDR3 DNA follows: TGTGCCAGCATGATACTCCCTGGGGAGACCCAGTACTTC.